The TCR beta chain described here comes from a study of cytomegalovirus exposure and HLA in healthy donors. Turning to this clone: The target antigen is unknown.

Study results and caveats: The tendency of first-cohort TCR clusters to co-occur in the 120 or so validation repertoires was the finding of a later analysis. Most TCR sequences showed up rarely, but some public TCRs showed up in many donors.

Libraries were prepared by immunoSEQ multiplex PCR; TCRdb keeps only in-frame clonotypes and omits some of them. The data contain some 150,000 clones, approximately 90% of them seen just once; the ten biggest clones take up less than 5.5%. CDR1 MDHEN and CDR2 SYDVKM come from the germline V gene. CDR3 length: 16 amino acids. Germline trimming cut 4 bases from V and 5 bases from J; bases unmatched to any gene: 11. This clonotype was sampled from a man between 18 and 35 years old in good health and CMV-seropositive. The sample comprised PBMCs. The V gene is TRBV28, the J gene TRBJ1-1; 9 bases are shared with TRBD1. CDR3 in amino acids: CASSSGQGLGRTEAFF. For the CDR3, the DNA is TGTGCCAGCAGTTCGGGACAGGGACTCGGTAGGACTGAAGCTTTCTTT.